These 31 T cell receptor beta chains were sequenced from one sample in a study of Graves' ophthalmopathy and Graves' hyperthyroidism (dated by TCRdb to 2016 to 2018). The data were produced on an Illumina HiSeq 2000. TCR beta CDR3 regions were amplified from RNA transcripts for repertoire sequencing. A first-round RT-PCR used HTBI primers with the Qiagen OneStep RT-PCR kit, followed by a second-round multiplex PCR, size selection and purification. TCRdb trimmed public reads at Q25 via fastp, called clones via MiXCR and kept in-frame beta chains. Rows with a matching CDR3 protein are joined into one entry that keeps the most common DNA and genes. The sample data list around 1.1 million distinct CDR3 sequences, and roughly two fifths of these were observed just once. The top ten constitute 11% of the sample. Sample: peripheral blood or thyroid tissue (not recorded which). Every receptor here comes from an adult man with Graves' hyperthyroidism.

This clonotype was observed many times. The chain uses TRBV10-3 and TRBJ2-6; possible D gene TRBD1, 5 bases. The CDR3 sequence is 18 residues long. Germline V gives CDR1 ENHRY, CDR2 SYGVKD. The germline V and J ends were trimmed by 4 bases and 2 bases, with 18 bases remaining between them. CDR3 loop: CAISAGRDTVPGANVLTF. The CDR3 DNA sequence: TGTGCCATCAGTGCGGGCAGGGATACGGTCCCTGGGGCCAACGTCCTGACTTTC.

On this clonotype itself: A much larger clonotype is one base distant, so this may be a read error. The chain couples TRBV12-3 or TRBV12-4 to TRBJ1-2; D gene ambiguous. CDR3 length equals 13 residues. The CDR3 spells CASGLVHTYGYTF. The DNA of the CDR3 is TGTGCCAGCGGTTTGGTACACACCTATGGCTACACCTTC.

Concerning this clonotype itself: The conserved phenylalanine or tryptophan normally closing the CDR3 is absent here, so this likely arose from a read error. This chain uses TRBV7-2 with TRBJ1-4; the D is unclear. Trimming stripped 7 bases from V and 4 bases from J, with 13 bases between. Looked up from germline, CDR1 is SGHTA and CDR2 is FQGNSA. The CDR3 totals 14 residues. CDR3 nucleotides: TGTGCCAGCAACTCCGGACGGCGTAATGAAAAACTGTTTCTT. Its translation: CASNSGRRNEKLFL.

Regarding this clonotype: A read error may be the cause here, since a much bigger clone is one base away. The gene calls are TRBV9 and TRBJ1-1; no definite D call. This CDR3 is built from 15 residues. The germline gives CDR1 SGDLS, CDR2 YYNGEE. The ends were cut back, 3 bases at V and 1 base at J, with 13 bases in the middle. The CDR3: CASSGTGVSNTEAFF. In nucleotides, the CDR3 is TGTGCCAGCAGCGGGACCGGGGTGTCGAACACTGAAGCTTTCTTT.

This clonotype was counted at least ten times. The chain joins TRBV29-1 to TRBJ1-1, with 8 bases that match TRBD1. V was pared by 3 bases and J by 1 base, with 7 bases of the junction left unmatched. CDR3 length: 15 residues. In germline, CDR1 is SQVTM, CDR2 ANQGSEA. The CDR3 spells CSVENPGGANTEAFF. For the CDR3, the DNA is TGCAGCGTTGAGAACCCAGGGGGCGCGAACACTGAAGCTTTCTTT.

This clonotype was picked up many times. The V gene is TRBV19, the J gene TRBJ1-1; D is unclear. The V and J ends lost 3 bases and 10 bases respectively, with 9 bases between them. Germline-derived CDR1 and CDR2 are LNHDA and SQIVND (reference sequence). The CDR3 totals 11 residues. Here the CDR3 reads CASSIGLGAFF. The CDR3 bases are TGTGCCAGTAGTATTGGATTAGGAGCTTTCTTT. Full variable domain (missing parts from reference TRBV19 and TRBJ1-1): DGGITQSPKYLFRKEGQNVTLSCEQNLNHDAMYWYRQDPGQGLRLIYYSQIVNDFQKGDIAEGYSVSREKKESFPLTVTSAQKNPTAFYLCASSIGLGAFFGQGTRLTVV.

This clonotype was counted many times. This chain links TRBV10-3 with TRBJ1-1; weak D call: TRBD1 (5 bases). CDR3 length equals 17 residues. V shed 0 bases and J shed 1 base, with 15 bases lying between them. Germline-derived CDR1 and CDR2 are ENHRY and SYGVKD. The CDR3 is CAISESGRGGSNTEAFF. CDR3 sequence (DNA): TGTGCCATCAGTGAGTCGGGCCGGGGGGGATCGAACACTGAAGCTTTCTTT.

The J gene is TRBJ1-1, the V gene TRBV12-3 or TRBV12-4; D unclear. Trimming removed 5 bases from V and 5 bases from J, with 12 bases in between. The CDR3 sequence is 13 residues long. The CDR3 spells CASSARRLTEAFF. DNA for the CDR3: TGTGCCAGCAGTGCCCGGCGGTTAACTGAAGCTTTCTTT.

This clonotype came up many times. The CDR3: CASREATGRDGYTF. DNA of the CDR3: TGTGCCAGCAGAGAAGCGACAGGCAGAGACGGCTACACCTTC. The chain links TRBV7-2 to TRBJ1-2; a possible D gene is TRBD1 (6 bases). The CDR3 spans 14 residues. Trimming pared 6 bases from V and 8 bases from J, leaving 19 bases between. The germline CDR1 and CDR2 sequences are SGHTA and FQGNSA.

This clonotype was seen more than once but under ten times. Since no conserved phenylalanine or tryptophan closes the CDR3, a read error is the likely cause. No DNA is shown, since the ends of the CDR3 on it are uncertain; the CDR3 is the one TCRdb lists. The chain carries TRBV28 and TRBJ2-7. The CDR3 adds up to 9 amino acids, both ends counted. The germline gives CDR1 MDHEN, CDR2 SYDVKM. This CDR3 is CASSSWTSS.

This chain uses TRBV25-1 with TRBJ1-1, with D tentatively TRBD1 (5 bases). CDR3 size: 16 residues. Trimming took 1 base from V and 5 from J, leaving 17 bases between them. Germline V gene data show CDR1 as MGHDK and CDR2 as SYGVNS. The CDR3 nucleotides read TGTGCCAGCAGTGAATTCCCGGGGCGGGGCGAAACTGAAGCTTTCTTT. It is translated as CASSEFPGRGETEAFF.

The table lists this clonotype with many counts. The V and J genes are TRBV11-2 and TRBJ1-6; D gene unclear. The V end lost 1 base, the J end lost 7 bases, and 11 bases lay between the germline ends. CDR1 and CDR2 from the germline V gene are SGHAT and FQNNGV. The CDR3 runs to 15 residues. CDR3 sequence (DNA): TGTGCCAGCAGCTTAGTAGCAGGAGACAATTCACCCCTCCACTTT. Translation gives CASSLVAGDNSPLHF.

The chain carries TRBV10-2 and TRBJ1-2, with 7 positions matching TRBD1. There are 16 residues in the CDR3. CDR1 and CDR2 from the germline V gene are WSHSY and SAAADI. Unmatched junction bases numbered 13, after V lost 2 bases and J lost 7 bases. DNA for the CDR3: TGCGCCAGCAGTGAGCCGGACAGGCCGGAAAGCTCTGGCTACACCTTC. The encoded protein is CASSEPDRPESSGYTF.

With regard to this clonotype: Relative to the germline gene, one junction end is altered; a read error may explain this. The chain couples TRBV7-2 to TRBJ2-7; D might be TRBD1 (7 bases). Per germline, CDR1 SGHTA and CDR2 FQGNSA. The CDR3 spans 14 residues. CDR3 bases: TGTGCCAGCAGCCTAAGGAGGGGGCCCTACGAGCAGTCCTTC. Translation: CASSLRRGPYEQSF.

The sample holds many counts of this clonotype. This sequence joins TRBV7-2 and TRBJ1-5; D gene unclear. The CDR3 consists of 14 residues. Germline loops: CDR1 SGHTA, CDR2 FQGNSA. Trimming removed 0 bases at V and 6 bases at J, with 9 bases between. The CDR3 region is CASSLALPGQPQHF. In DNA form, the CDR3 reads TGTGCCAGCAGCTTAGCCTTACCCGGTCAGCCCCAGCATTTT.

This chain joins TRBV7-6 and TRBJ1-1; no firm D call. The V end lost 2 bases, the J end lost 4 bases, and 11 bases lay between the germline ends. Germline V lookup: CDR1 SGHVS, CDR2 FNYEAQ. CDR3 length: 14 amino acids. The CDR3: CASSLLTAGTEAFF. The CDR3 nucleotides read TGTGCCAGCAGCTTACTTACGGCGGGCACTGAAGCTTTCTTT.

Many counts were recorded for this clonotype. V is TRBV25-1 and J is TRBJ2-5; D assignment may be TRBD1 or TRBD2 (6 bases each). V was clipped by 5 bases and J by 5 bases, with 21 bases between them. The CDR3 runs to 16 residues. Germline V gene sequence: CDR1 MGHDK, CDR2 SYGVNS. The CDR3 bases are TGTGCCAGCAGTCCGACCCTGTCGGGGGCTGGGGAGACCCAGTACTTC. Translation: CASSPTLSGAGETQYF.

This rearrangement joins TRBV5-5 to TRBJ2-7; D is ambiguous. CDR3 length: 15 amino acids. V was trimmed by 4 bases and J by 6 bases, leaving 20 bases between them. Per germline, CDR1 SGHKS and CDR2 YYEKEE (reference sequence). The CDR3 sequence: CASSPQWRALAEQYF. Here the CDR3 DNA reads TGTGCCAGCAGCCCACAGTGGAGAGCTTTAGCCGAGCAGTACTTC.

Here the CDR3 DNA reads TGTGCCAGCAGCTCGGGACAGGAGGGGGGGGAGACCCAGTACTTC. Translation gives CASSSGQEGGETQYF. The V and J genes are TRBV7-2 and TRBJ2-5, with TRBD1 as a possible D gene (8 bases). With 4 bases removed from V and 5 bases from J, the gap between germline ends came to 17 bases. This CDR3 has 15 amino acids. Germline-derived CDR1 and CDR2 are SGHTA and FQGNSA.

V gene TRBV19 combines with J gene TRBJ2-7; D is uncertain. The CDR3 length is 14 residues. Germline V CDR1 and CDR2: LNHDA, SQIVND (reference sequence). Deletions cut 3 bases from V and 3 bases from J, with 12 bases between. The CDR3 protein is CASSIFGRNYEQYF. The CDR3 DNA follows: TGTGCCAGTAGTATCTTCGGCAGAAACTACGAGCAGTACTTC.

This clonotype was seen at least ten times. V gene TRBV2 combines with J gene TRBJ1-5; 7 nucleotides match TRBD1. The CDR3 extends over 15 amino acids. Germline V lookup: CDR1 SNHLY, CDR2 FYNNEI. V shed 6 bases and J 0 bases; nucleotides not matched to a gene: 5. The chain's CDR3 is CASRDTGASNQPQHF. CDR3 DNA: TGTGCCAGCAGGGATACAGGGGCTAGCAATCAGCCCCAGCATTTT.

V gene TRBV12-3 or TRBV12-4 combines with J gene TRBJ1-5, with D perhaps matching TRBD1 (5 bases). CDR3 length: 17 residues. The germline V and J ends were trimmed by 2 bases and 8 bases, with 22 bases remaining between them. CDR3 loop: CASSLWGQGAGFKPQHF. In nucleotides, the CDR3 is TGTGCCAGCAGTTTATGGGGCCAAGGAGCCGGTTTTAAGCCCCAGCATTTT.

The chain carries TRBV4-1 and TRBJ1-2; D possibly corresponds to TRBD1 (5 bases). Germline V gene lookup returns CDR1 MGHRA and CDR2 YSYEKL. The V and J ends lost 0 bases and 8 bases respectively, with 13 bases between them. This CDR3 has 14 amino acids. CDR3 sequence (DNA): TGCGCCAGCAGCCAAGATGATCGCAGGGACGGCTACACCTTC. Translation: CASSQDDRRDGYTF.

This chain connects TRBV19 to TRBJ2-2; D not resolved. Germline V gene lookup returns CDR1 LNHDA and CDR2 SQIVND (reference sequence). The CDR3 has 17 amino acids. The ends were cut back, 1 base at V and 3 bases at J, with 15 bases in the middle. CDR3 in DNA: TGTGCCAGTAGTATAGTTTTCAGTATTGGGGACACCGGGGAGCTGTTTTTT. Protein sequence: CASSIVFSIGDTGELFF.

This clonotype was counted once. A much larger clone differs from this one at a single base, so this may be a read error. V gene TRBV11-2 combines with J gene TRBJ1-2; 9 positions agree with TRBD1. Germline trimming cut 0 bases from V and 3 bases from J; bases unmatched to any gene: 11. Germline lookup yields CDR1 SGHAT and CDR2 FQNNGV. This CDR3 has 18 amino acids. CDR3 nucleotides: TGTGCCAGCAGCTTAGACCTAAACCCACGGACAGGGGACTATGGCTACACCTTC. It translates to CASSLDLNPRTGDYGYTF.

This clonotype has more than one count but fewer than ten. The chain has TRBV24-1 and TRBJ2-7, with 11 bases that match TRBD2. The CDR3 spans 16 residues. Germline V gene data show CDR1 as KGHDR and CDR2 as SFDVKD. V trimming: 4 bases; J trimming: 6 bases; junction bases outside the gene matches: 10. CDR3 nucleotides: TGTGCCACCAGTGACCGACTAGCGGGAAGGCCAACCGAGCAGTACTTC. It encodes CATSDRLAGRPTEQYF.

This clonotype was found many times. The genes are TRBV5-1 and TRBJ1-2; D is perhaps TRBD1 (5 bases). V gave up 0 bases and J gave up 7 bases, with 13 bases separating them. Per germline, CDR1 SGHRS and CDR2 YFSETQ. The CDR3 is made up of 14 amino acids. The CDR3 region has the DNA TGCGCCAGCAGCTTGGAAGGGGACTCTCTTGGCTACACCTTC. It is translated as CASSLEGDSLGYTF.

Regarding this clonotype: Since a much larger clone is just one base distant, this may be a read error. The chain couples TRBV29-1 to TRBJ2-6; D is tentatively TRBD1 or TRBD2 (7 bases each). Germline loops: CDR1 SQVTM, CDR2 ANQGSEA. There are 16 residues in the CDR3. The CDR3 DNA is TGCAGCGTTGAGGGGTACAGGGGAAGCGGGGCCAACGTCCTGGCTTTC. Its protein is CSVEGYRGSGANVLAF.

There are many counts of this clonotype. The CDR3 DNA follows: TGTGCCAGCAGCTCCAACAGGGGTGGCTACACCTTC. It codes for CASSSNRGGYTF. J is TRBJ1-2 and V is TRBV7-3; TRBD1 aligns across 7 bases. The CDR3 spans 12 residues. Germline trimming cut 4 bases from V and 7 bases from J; bases unmatched to any gene: 3. Germline V lookup: CDR1 SGHTA, CDR2 FQGTGA.

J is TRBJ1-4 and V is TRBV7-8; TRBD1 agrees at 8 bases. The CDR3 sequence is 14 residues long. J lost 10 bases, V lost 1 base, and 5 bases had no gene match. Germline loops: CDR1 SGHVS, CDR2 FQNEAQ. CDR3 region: CASSLGGQGAKLFF. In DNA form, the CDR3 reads TGTGCCAGCAGCTTAGGGGGGCAGGGGGCAAAACTGTTTTTT.

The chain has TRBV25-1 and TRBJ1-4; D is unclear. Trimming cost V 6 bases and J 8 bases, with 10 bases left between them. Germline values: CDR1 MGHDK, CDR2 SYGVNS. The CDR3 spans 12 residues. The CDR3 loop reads CASRSGWEKLFF. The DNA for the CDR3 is TGTGCCAGCAGGTCGGGTTGGGAAAAACTGTTTTTT.